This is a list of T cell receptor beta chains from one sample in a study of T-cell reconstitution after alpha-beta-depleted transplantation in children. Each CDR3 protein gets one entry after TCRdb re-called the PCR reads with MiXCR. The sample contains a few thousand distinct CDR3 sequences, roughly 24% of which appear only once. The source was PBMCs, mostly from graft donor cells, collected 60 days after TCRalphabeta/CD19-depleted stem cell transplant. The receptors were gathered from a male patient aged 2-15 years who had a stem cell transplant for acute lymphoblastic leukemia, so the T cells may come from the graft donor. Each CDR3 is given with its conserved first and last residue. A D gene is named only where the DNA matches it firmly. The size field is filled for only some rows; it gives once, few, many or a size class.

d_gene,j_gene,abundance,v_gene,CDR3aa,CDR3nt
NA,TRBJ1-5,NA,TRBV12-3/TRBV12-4,CASTMGNQPQHF,TGTGCCAGCACCATGGGGAATCAGCCCCAGCATTTT
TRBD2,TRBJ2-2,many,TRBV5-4,CASSSPGLRTGELFF,TGTGCCAGCAGCTCACCGGGACTACGCACCGGGGAGCTGTTTTTT
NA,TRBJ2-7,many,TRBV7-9,CASSLSGGGYEQYF,TGTGCCAGCAGCTTATCCGGAGGCGGCTACGAGCAGTACTTC
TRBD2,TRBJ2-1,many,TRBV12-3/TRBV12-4,CASSLLGLAGSGGGEQFF,TGTGCCAGCAGTTTACTGGGACTAGCGGGATCGGGGGGAGGTGAGCAGTTCTTC
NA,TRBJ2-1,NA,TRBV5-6,CASSIGRYNEQFF,TGTGCCAGCAGCATCGGCAGATACAATGAGCAGTTCTTC
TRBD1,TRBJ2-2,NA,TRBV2,CASRRAYRGFDTGELFF,TGTGCCAGCAGGAGGGCCTACAGGGGTTTTGACACCGGGGAGCTGTTTTTT
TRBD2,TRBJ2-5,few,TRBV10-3,CAISWEGAETQYF,TGTGCCATCAGTTGGGAGGGCGCGGAGACCCAGTACTTC
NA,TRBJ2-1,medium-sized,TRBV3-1,CASSRGTPHNEQFF,TGTGCCAGCAGCAGAGGGACCCCCCACAATGAGCAGTTCTTC
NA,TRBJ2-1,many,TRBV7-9,CASSPPGLLQRQFF,TGTGCCAGCAGCCCCCCTGGACTACTCCAAAGGCAGTTCTTC
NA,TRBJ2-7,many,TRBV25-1,CASSEFSASYSEQYF,TGTGCCAGCAGTGAATTCTCGGCCTCCTACAGCGAGCAGTACTTC
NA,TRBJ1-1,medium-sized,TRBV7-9,CASMRTGRDTEAFF,TGTGCCAGCATGCGGACTGGGCGGGACACTGAAGCTTTCTTT
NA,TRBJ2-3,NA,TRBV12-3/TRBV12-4,CASSLLDTDTQYF,TGTGCCAGCAGTTTATTAGACACAGATACGCAGTATTTT
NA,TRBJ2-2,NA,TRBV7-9,CASSTTKRTSMAGELFF,TGTGCCAGCAGCACTACGAAGCGGACCTCCATGGCCGGGGAGCTGTTTTTT
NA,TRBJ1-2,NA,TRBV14,CASSQVAPAGYTF,TGTGCCAGCAGCCAAGTCGCCCCAGCGGGCTACACCTTC
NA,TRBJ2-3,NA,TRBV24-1,CATKQGVEDTDTQYF,TGTGCCACCAAACAGGGAGTAGAGGACACAGATACGCAGTATTTT
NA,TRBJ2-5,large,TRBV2,CASMLAETQYF,TGTGCCAGCATGTTAGCAGAGACCCAGTACTTC
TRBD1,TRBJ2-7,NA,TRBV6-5,CASSRTGHTYEQYF,TGTGCCAGCAGTAGGACAGGTCATACCTACGAGCAGTACTTC
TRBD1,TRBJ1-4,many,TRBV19,CASMMGGTGLEKLFF,TGTGCCAGTATGATGGGTGGGACAGGACTCGAAAAACTGTTTTTT
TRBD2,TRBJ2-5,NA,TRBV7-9,CASSLGASGHETQYF,TGTGCCAGCAGCTTAGGGGCTAGCGGACATGAGACCCAGTACTTC
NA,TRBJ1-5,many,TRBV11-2,CASSLVGGDQPQHF,TGTGCCAGCAGCTTAGTTGGCGGTGATCAGCCCCAGCATTTT
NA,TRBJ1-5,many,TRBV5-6,CASSSGMGRVQPQHF,TGTGCCAGCAGCTCCGGAATGGGGCGGGTTCAGCCCCAGCATTTT
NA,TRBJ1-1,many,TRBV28,CASTLNTEAFF,TGTGCCAGCACCCTGAACACTGAAGCTTTCTTT